This T cell receptor beta chain was identified during a study of T-cell memory formation after mild COVID-19. Study-level information: TCR clusters showed largely donor specificity.

This clonotype was seen a few times. Its target is not known. TCRdb itself ran the 5' RACE reads through MiXCR, one entry per CDR3 protein. This sample has about 44,000 distinct CDR3 sequences, with over 6.5% found just once. Study conclusions and caveats: Contracting clones from day 15 to 85 showed balanced CD4/CD8; later expanders favored CD4+.

The CDR3 is made up of 13 amino acids. CDR1 LNHDA and CDR2 SQIVND come from the germline V gene (reference sequence). The V end was cut by 2 bases, the J end by 4 bases, with 6 bases between. The sequence came from an adult who had mild COVID-19 (a few samples of this study predate the infection). Cell type and time point are not known. This sequence joins TRBV19 and TRBJ1-5; D is uncertain. Sample: PBMCs or a T cell subset sorted from them (not recorded which). This CDR3 is CASSINHNQPQHF. The CDR3 DNA follows: TGTGCCAGTAGTATAAACCATAATCAGCCCCAGCATTTT.